This T cell receptor (beta chain) was identified during a study of shared clonotypes between healthy human individuals. Findings of the study overall: The generation probabilities recorded for non-shared clonotypes fell below those of clonotypes shared by all four donors. Sharing of clonotypes among donors was expected to vary with sequencing depth.

A word on this clone: The antigen remains unidentified.

J gave up 9 bases and V 3 bases, and 12 bases lay outside the gene matches. The germline gives CDR1 SGHAT, CDR2 FQNNGV. CDR3 length: 17 amino acids. Only CD45RO-negative cells positively selected for CCR7 counted as naive CD8 cells, so terminally differentiated effector memory CD45RA+ cells were excluded. Clones were read by immunoSEQ multiplex PCR, and TCRdb kept only the in-frame ones, dropping some. The repertoire holds roughly 810,000 clones, with approximately 97% as singletons. The rearrangement joins TRBV11-2 to TRBJ2-2; 11 bases align to TRBD2. The material sequenced was naive CD8+ T cells sorted from blood. The receptor was derived from a young man in good health. In DNA, the CDR3 is TGTGCCAGCAGCTTTTATGAGACTAGCGGGGACGGTAGGGAGCTGTTTTTT. Its translation is CASSFYETSGDGRELFF.